A selection of T cell receptor beta chains follows, all from one sample in a study of OX40 agonist ivuxolimab in advanced cancers. Generated by immunoSEQ multiplex PCR, the TCRdb table keeps only in-frame clones and is missing some. The data show around 100,000 clones, 85% to 90% seen once. Sequencing was performed on CD4+ or CD8+ T cells sorted from blood, taken in a trial of the OX40 agonist ivuxolimab. These receptors all come from an adult with an advanced solid tumor such as melanoma, head and neck, liver or kidney cancer. The CDR3 runs from the conserved cysteine through the conserved F or W. The D gene is left open where the match is weak. Clone size is not always given. Where it is, it says once, few, many or a class for expanded clones.

d_call,j_call,v_call,clone_size,cdr3_aa,cdr3_nt
-,TRBJ2-7,TRBV6-5,-,CASGSGGGRSYEQYF,TGTGCCAGCGGATCGGGGGGCGGACGCTCCTACGAGCAGTACTTC
TRBD2,TRBJ2-1,TRBV6-1,-,CASSRTSGNEQFF,TGTGCCAGCAGTAGGACTAGTGGCAATGAGCAGTTCTTC
-,TRBJ1-2,TRBV5-4,-,CASSLGGEYGYTF,TGTGCCAGCAGCCTGGGGGGGGAATATGGCTACACCTTC
-,TRBJ1-1,TRBV6-1,-,CASKIDRDTEAFF,TGTGCCAGTAAGATAGACAGAGACACTGAAGCTTTCTTT
TRBD2,TRBJ2-7,TRBV18,once,CASSPPGLAGFHEQYF,TGTGCCAGCTCACCACCGGGACTAGCGGGATTCCACGAGCAGTACTTC
TRBD1,TRBJ2-2,TRBV11-3,-,CASSPGQGSTGELFF,TGTGCCAGCAGCCCAGGACAGGGATCGACCGGGGAGCTGTTTTTT
-,TRBJ2-7,TRBV5-1,few,CASSLYYGSEQYF,TGCGCCAGCAGCTTGTACTATGGAAGCGAGCAGTACTTC
-,TRBJ1-2,TRBV5-1,-,CASSFATGSYTF,TGCGCCAGCAGCTTCGCGACAGGCAGCTACACCTTC
TRBD2,TRBJ2-3,TRBV2,-,CASSTGTSGGRGTDTQYF,TGTGCCAGCAGTACCGGGACTAGCGGGGGGCGGGGCACAGATACGCAGTATTTT
-,TRBJ2-7,TRBV2,-,CASSTHYEQYF,TGTGCCAGCAGTACCCACTACGAGCAGTACTTC
TRBD1,TRBJ1-1,TRBV6-5,-,CASSQRTGTGEAFF,TGTGCCAGCAGTCAACGGACAGGTACGGGGGAAGCTTTCTTT
-,TRBJ1-4,TRBV2,-,CASSEPPDRRKLFF,TGTGCCAGCAGTGAACCCCCCGACAGGCGGAAACTGTTTTTT
-,TRBJ1-2,TRBV6-1,-,CASKVSYGYTF,TGTGCCAGCAAGGTGAGCTATGGCTACACCTTC
TRBD2,TRBJ2-2,TRBV28,-,CASTGGTGELFF,TGTGCCAGCACGGGGGGCACCGGGGAGCTGTTTTTT
-,TRBJ1-4,TRBV2,-,CASGGGGNEKLFF,TGTGCCAGCGGGGGCGGGGGAAATGAAAAACTGTTTTTT
TRBD2,TRBJ2-2,TRBV15,-,CATQTGGSSTGELFF,TGTGCCACCCAGACTGGCGGGAGCTCCACCGGGGAGCTGTTTTTT
TRBD1,TRBJ2-5,TRBV7-3,-,CASSLTGQGLETQYF,TGTGCCAGCAGCTTAACCGGACAGGGCTTAGAGACCCAGTACTTC
TRBD1,TRBJ2-5,TRBV10-3,-,CAARGLETQYF,TGTGCCGCCAGGGGGCTGGAGACCCAGTACTTC
-,TRBJ2-3,TRBV5-8,once,CAFRGRVTDTQYF,TGTGCCTTTAGGGGCAGGGTGACAGATACGCAGTATTTT
-,TRBJ2-1,TRBV5-4,-,CASSYYNEQFF,TGTGCCAGCAGCTATTACAATGAGCAGTTCTTC
-,TRBJ2-7,TRBV5-6,-,CASSLPGTYEQYF,TGTGCCAGCAGCTTGCCGGGGACCTACGAGCAGTACTTC
-,TRBJ2-7,TRBV5-1,-,CASSLGTVTYEQYF,TGCGCCAGCAGCTTGGGGACAGTCACCTACGAGCAGTACTTC
-,TRBJ2-2,TRBV6-5,-,CASSYGWDPRTGELFF,TGTGCCAGCAGTTATGGGTGGGATCCCAGGACCGGGGAGCTGTTTTTT
-,TRBJ2-7,TRBV11-2,-,CASSLDSGQLYEQYF,TGTGCCAGCAGCTTAGATTCTGGACAGCTGTACGAGCAGTACTTC
-,TRBJ1-3,TRBV19,-,CASSVVSSGNTIYF,TGTGCCAGTAGTGTCGTAAGCTCTGGAAACACCATATATTTT
-,TRBJ2-2,TRBV7-3,-,CASSFGPAGTGELFF,TGTGCCAGCAGCTTCGGTCCAGCGGGCACCGGGGAGCTGTTTTTT
-,TRBJ2-2,TRBV2,-,CASSVYPYTGELFF,TGTGCCAGCAGTGTGTATCCCTACACCGGGGAGCTGTTTTTT
-,TRBJ1-5,TRBV6-1,-,CASSPRRGRQQPQHF,TGTGCCAGCAGCCCCCGAAGAGGGAGACAACAGCCCCAGCATTTT
TRBD1,TRBJ1-4,TRBV2,-,CASTGQAIEKLFF,TGTGCCAGCACCGGACAGGCTATTGAAAAACTGTTTTTT